One T cell receptor (beta chain) is described in this entry. The data originate from a study of blood T cell repertoires in COVID-19. Study-level information: The origin of the acute and convalescent COVID-19 samples was the United States, Italy and Spain. T cells, B-cell-depleted T cells, or PBMCs supplied cDNA or gDNA.

The assay was immunoSEQ multiplex PCR, and TCRdb's table has in-frame clones only and misses some. This table has roughly 150,000 clones, 75% to 90% appearing once. The CDR3 has 13 amino acids. The V and J ends lost 1 base and 2 bases respectively, with 5 bases between them. The germline gives CDR1 ENHRY, CDR2 SYGVKD. Sequenced sample: PBMCs or T cells enriched from blood (not recorded which). The chain uses TRBV10-3 and TRBJ2-5; D remains unclear. The sequence derives from a man between 70 and 80 years old who had been exposed to COVID-19. CDR3 region: CAISEYAQETQYF. The CDR3 DNA follows: TGTGCCATCAGTGAGTACGCGCAAGAGACCCAGTACTTC.